The sequence of this T cell receptor beta chain was determined in a study of T cell changes during pregnancy in multiple sclerosis. This CDR3 contains 17 residues. The J segment lost 5 bases and the V segment lost 4 bases, leaving 8 bases of the junction unmatched. Looked up from germline, CDR1 is WNHNN and CDR2 is SYGVQD (reference sequence). The table came from immunoSEQ multiplex PCR; TCRdb's copy has only in-frame clones and leaves some out. Counted here are about 56,000 clones, 70% to 90% occurring once; the ten biggest clones make up roughly 0.4%. The chain uses TRBV10-1 and TRBJ2-1; 13 bases fit TRBD2. The sequence was collected from a female donor with multiple sclerosis, enrolled in a pregnancy study. The source material was CD4+ T cells from peripheral blood mononuclear cells, sampled in the third trimester of pregnancy. CDR3: CASSAYTGLAGDNEQFF. The CDR3 nucleotides read TGCGCCAGCAGTGCTTACACCGGACTAGCGGGGGACAATGAGCAGTTCTTC.